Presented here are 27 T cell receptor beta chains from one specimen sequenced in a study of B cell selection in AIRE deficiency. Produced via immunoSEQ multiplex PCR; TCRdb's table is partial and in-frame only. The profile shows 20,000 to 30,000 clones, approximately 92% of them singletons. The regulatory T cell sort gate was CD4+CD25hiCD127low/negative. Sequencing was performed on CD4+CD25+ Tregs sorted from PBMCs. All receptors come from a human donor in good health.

CDR3: CASSYSWDSTFYGYTF. The CDR3, as DNA: TGTGCCAGCAGTTACTCGTGGGACAGCACTTTCTATGGCTACACCTTC. This chain uses TRBV6-5 with TRBJ1-2; TRBD1 aligns across 7 bases. The trim removed 0 bases at V and 4 bases at J, leaving 8 bases unmatched. Germline V gives CDR1 MNHEY, CDR2 SVGAGI. CDR3 length: 16 amino acids.

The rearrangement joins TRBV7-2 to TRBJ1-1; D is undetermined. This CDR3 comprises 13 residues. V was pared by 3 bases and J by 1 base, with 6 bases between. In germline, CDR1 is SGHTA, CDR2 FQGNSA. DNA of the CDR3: TGTGCCAGCAGCTTTGGGCGGAACACTGAAGCTTTCTTT. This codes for CASSFGRNTEAFF.

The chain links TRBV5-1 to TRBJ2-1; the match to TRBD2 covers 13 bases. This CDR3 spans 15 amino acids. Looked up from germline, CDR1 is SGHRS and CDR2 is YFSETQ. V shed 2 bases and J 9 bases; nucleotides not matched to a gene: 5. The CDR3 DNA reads TGCGCCAGCAGCTTCGGGACTAGCGGGGTGAGTGAGCAGTTCTTC. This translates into CASSFGTSGVSEQFF.

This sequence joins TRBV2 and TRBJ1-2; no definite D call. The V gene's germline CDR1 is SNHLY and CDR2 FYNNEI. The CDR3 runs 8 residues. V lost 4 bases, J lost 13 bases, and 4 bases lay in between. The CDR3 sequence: CASSVVTF. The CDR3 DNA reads TGTGCCAGCAGTGTGGTCACCTTC. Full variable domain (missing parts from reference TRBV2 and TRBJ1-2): EPEVTQTPSHQVTQMGQEVILRCVPISNHLYFYWYRQILGQKVEFLVSFYNNEISEKSEIFDDQFSVERPDGSNFTLKIRSTKLEDSAMYFCASSVVTFGSGTRLTVV.

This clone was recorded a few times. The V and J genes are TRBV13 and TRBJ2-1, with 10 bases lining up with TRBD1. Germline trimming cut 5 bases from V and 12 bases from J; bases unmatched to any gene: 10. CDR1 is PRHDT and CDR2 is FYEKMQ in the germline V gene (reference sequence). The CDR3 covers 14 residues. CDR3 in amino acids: CASSPTGGYPLQFF. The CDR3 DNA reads TGTGCCAGCAGCCCGACAGGGGGCTATCCGTTGCAGTTCTTC. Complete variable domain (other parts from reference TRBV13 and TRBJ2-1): AAGVIQSPRHLIKEKRETATLKCYPIPRHDTVYWYQQGPGQDPQFLISFYEKMQSDKGSIPDRFSAQQFSDYHSELNMSSLELGDSALYFCASSPTGGYPLQFFGPGTRLTVL.

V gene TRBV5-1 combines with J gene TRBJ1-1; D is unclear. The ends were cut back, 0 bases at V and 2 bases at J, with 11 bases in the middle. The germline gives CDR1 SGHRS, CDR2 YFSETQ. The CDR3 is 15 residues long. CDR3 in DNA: TGCGCCAGCAGCTTGGTCGCGACACTTAACACTGAAGCTTTCTTT. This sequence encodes CASSLVATLNTEAFF.

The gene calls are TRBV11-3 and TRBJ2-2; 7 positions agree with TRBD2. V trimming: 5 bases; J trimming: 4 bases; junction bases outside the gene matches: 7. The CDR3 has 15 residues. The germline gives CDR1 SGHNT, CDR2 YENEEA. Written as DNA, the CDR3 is TGTGCCAGCAGCCGGACGGGGAGGGGCACCGGGGAGCTGTTTTTT. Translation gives CASSRTGRGTGELFF.

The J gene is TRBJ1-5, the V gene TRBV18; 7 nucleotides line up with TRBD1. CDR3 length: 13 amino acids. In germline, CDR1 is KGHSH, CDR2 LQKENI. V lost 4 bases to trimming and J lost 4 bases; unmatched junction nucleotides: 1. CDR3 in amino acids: CASSLQGNQPQHF. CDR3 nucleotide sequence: TGTGCCAGCTCACTACAGGGGAATCAGCCCCAGCATTTT.

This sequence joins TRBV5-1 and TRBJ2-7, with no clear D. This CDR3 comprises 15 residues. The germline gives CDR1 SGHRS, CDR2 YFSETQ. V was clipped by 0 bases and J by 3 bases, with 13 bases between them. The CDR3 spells CASSLDVSRHYEQYF. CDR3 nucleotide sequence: TGCGCCAGCAGCTTGGATGTCTCCCGGCACTACGAGCAGTACTTC.

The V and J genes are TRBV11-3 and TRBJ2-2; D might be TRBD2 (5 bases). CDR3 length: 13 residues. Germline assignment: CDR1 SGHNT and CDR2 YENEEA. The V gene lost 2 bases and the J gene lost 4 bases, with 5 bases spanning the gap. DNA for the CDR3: TGTGCCAGCAGCTTACGGGGCACCGGGGAGCTGTTTTTT. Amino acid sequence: CASSLRGTGELFF.

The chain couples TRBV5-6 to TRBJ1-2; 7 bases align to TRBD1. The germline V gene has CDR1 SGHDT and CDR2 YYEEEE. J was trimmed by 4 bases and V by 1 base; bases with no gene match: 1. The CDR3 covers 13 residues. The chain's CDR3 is CASSLWTGYGYTF. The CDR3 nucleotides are TGTGCCAGCAGCTTGTGGACAGGCTATGGCTACACCTTC.

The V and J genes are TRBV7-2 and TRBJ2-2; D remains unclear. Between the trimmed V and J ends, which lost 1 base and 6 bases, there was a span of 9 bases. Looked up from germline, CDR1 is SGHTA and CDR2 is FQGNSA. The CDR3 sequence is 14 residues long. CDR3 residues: CASSLGGWAGELFF. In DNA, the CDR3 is TGTGCCAGCAGCTTAGGTGGATGGGCCGGGGAGCTGTTTTTT. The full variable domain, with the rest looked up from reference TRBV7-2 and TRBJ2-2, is GAGVSQSPSNKVTEKGKDVELRCDPISGHTALYWYRQSLGQGLEFLIYFQGNSAPDKSGLPSDRFSAERTGGSVSTLTIQRTQQEDSAVYLCASSLGGWAGELFFGEGSRLTVL.

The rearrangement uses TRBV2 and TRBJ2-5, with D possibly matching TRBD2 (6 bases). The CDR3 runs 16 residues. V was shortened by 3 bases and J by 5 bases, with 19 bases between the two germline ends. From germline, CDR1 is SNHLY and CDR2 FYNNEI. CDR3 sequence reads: CASSDSGSGLLETQYF. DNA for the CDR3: TGTGCCAGCAGTGATTCAGGTAGCGGACTTCTGGAGACCCAGTACTTC.

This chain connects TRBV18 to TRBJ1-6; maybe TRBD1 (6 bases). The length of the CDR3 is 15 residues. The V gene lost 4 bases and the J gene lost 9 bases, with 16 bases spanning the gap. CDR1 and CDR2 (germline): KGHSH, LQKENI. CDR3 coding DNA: TGTGCCAGCTCACAAACCCAGGGGTTGGGTTCACCCCTCCACTTT. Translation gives CASSQTQGLGSPLHF. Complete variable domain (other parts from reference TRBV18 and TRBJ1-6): NAGVMQNPRHLVRRRGQEARLRCSPMKGHSHVYWYRQLPEEGLKFMVYLQKENIIDESGMPKERFSAEFPKEGPSILRIQQVVRGDSAAYFCASSQTQGLGSPLHFGNGTRLTVT.

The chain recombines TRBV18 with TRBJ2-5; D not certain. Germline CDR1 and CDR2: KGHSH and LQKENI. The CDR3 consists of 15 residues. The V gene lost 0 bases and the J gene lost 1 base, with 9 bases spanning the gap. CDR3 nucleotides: TGTGCCAGCTCACCACCCTCCGTTTTCCAAGAGACCCAGTACTTC. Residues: CASSPPSVFQETQYF. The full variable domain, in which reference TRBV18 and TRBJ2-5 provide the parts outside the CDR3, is NAGVMQNPRHLVRRRGQEARLRCSPMKGHSHVYWYRQLPEEGLKFMVYLQKENIIDESGMPKERFSAEFPKEGPSILRIQQVVRGDSAAYFCASSPPSVFQETQYFGPGTRLLVL.

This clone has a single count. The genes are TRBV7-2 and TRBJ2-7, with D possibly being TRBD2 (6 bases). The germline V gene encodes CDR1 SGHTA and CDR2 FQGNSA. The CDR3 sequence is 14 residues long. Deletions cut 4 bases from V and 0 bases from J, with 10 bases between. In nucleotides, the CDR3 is TGTGCCAGCAGCTCCGGGACTTACTCCTACGAGCAGTACTTC. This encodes CASSSGTYSYEQYF. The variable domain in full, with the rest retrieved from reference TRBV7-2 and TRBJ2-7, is GAGVSQSPSNKVTEKGKDVELRCDPISGHTALYWYRQSLGQGLEFLIYFQGNSAPDKSGLPSDRFSAERTGGSVSTLTIQRTQQEDSAVYLCASSSGTYSYEQYFGPGTRLTVT.

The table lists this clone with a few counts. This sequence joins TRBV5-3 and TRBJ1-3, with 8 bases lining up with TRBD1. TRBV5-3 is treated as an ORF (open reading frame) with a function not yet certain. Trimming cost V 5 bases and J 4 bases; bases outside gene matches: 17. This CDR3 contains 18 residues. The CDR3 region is CARRGAGGSLRCGNTIYF. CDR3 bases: TGTGCCAGAAGAGGGGCAGGGGGCTCCCTCAGGTGCGGAAACACCATATATTTT.

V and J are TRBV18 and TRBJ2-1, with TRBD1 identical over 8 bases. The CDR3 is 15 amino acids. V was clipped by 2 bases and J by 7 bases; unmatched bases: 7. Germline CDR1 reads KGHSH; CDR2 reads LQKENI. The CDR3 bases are TGTGCCAGCTCACCAGGTACGGACAGGGTAAATGAGCAGTTCTTC. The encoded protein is CASSPGTDRVNEQFF.

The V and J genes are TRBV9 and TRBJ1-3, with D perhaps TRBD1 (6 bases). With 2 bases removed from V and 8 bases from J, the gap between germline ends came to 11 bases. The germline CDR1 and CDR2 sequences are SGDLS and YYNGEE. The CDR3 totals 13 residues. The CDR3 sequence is CASSVTGYHTIYF. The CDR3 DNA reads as TGTGCCAGCAGCGTTACAGGGTACCACACCATATATTTT.

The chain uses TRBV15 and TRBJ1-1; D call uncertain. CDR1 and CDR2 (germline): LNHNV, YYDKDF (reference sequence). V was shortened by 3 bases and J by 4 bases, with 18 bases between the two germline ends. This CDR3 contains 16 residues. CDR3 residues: CATSSSGPGLFTEAFF. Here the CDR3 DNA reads TGTGCCACCAGCAGTAGCGGGCCTGGACTTTTCACTGAAGCTTTCTTT.

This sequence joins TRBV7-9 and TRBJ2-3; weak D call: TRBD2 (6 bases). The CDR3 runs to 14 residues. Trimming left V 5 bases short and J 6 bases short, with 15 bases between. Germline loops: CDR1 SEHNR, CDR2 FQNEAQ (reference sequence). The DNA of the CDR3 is TGTGCCAGCAGCGGAGGGGCGGGGCGGGATACGCAGTATTTT. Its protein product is CASSGGAGRDTQYF. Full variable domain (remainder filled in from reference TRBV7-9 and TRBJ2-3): DTGVSQNPRHKITKRGQNVTFRCDPISEHNRLYWYRQTLGQGPEFLTYFQNEAQLEKSRLLSDRFSAERPKGSFSTLEIQRTEQGDSAMYLCASSGGAGRDTQYFGPGTRLTVL.

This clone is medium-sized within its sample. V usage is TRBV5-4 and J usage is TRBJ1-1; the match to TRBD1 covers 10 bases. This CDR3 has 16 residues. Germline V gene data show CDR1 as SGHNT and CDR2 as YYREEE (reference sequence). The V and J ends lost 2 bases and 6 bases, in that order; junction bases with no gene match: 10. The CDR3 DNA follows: TGTGCCAGCAGCTTTATACCGGGACAGGGGAAATCTGAAGCTTTCTTT. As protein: CASSFIPGQGKSEAFF.

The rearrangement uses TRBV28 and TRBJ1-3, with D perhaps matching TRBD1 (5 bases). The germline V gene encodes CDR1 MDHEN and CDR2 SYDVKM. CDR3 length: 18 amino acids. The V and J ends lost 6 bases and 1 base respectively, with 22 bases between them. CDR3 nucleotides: TGTGCCAGCAGCCCTCTCGGGGGACGGAGATATTCTGGAAACACCATATATTTT. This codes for CASSPLGGRRYSGNTIYF.

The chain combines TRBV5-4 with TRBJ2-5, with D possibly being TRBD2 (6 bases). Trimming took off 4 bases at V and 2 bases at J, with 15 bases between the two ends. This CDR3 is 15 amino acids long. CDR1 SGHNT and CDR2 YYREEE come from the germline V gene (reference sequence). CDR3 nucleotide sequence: TGTGCCAGCAGCCCCGGGGGACTCCCTCAAGAGACCCAGTACTTC. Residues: CASSPGGLPQETQYF.

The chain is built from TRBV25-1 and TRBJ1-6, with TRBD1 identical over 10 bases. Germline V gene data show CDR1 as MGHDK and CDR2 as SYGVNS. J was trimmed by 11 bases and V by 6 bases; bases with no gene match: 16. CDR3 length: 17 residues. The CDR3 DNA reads TGTGCCAGCAGCCCCGCCCGCCGGGACAGGGGAGCCCCACCCCTCCACTTT. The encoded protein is CASSPARRDRGAPPLHF. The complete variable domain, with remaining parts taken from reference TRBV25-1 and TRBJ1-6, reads EADIYQTPRYLVIGTGKKITLECSQTMGHDKMYWYQQDPGMELHLIHYSYGVNSTEKGDLSSESTVSRIRTEHFPLTLESARPSHTSQYLCASSPARRDRGAPPLHFGNGTRLTVT.

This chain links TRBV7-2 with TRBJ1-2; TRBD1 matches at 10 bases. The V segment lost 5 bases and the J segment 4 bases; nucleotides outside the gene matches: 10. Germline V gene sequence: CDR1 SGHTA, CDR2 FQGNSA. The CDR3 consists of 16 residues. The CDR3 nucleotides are TGTGCCAGCAGCAAACCTCCGGGACAGGGGACCTATGGCTACACCTTC. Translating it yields CASSKPPGQGTYGYTF. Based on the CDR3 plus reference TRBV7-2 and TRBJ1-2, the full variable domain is GAGVSQSPSNKVTEKGKDVELRCDPISGHTALYWYRQSLGQGLEFLIYFQGNSAPDKSGLPSDRFSAERTGGSVSTLTIQRTQQEDSAVYLCASSKPPGQGTYGYTFGSGTRLTVV.

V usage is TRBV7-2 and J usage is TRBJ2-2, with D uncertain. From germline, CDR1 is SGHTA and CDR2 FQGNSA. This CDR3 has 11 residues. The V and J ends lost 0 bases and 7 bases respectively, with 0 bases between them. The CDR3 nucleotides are TGTGCCAGCAGCTTAGCCGGGGAGCTGTTTTTT. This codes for CASSLAGELFF.